The entry that follows covers one TCR beta chain sequence. Its target is unknown. The data originate from a study of post-analysis software for immune sequencing data. As for the study in general: The courses of disease that were included comprised relapsing-remitting, secondary progressive and progressive-relapsing multiple sclerosis. Study-wide points: With TRBV5-6, TRBV5-1 and TRBV20-1 included, 4 to 6 TRBV segments were more frequent in patients than in controls.

CDR1 and CDR2 (germline): LGHNA, YSLEER. The CDR3 spans 15 residues. TCR beta cDNA libraries included unique molecular identifiers. Using its own MiXCR run on the PCR reads, TCRdb lists one record per CDR3 protein. The repertoire holds roughly 160,000 distinct CDR3 sequences, 30% to 45% seen once, with under 30% in the top ten. The receptor's source is a girl aged 5-17 years with multiple sclerosis. The starting material was blood, obtained after autologous hematopoietic stem cell transplantation. The chain combines TRBV4-3 with TRBJ2-5; 14 bases match TRBD2. Judging by the DNA end, TRBJ2-7 fits better; the J call may be wrong. The CDR3 loop reads CASSNGLAGGYEQYF. In DNA, the CDR3 is TGCGCCAGCAGCAACGGACTAGCGGGAGGTTACGAGCAGTACTTC.